These T cell receptor beta chains were read from a single sample in a study of tumor-infiltrating lymphocytes in primary liver carcinoma. TCRdb re-derived calls from the multiplex PCR reads in MiXCR, one entry per CDR3 protein. The data hold 20,000 to 25,000 distinct CDR3 sequences, with about three quarters observed a single time. The sequenced sample consisted of liver tumor tissue from sampling region 1. All receptors derive from a woman under 40 with primary liver carcinoma and hepatitis B virus infection. CDR3s include the opening cysteine and the closing phenylalanine or tryptophan. The D gene is left open where the match is weak. Clone size is shown for a subset of rows, as once, few, many or a class of expanded clone.

cdr3_aa cdr3_nt j_call v_call d_call clone_size
CTSSPRAWFTGGLFF TGTACCAGCAGTCCGCGGGCATGGTTCACCGGGGGGCTGTTTTTT TRBJ2-2 TRBV6-5 - -
CASRYTWGRAEACF TGTGCCAGCAGATATACATGGGGGAGGGCTGAAGCCTGCTTT TRBJ1-1 TRBV11-2 - once
CASTPGLADFTDTQYF TGTGCCAGCACCCCGGGACTAGCGGATTTCACAGATACGCAGTATTTT TRBJ2-3 TRBV6-1 TRBD2 -
CASSVSGSQETQYF TGCGCCAGCAGTGTGTCAGGCTCACAGGAGACCCAGTACTTC TRBJ2-5 TRBV12-3/TRBV12-4 - once
CASGVRGYNEQFF TGTGCCAGCGGTGTCAGGGGCTACAATGAGCAATTCTTC TRBJ2-1 TRBV6-6 - -
CANSLDRTETGELFF TGTGCCAATAGCTTAGATCGGACTGAAACCGGGGAGCTGTTTTTT TRBJ2-2 TRBV11-2 - -
CAGSLVGQIGNEQFF TGTGCCGGCAGCTTAGTCGGACAGATAGGGAATGAGCAGTTCTTC TRBJ2-1 TRBV11-2 - -
CASSRRQVSYKERFF TGTGCCAGCAGCCGGAGACAGGTCTCCTACAAAGAGCGGTTCTTC TRBJ2-1 TRBV11-1 - -
CASSLAGRVETQYF TGTGCCAGCAGCTTAGCAGGGCGCGTGGAGACCCAGTACTTT TRBJ2-5 TRBV11-1 - few
CASSLGNTNEKVFF TGCGCCAGCAGCTTAGGGAATACTAATGAAAAAGTGTTTTTT TRBJ1-4 TRBV5-1 - -
CAGGYKDSGSYEQYF TGTGCCGGCGGTTACAAGGACAGCGGCTCCTACGAGCAGTACTTC TRBJ2-7 TRBV6-5 - -
CASSRARQGRGDTQCF TGTGCCAGCAGCCGGGCGCGACAAGGAAGGGGAGATACGCAGTGTTTT TRBJ2-3 TRBV11-2 - -
CASSSRPDRGAYSGNTIYF TGTGCCAGCAGCTCACGCCCGGACAGGGGAGCGTACTCTGGAAACACCATATATTTT TRBJ1-3 TRBV11-2 TRBD1 -
CASSPQQGGSILVGIDTQYF TGCGCCAGTAGCCCGCAACAGGGGGGCTCTATACTAGTGGGCATAGATACACAGTATTTT TRBJ2-3 TRBV4-1 TRBD1 -
CTSSSGQGIGQYF TGTACCAGCAGTTCGGGACAGGGGATCGGGCAGTACTTC TRBJ2-7 TRBV28 TRBD1 -
CARSTGRLVPRQHTIYGYTF TGTGCCAGGTCCACGGGCAGACTAGTTCCCCGTCAGCACACTATCTACGGCTACACCTTC TRBJ1-2 TRBV28 - -
CTSSPLLAGESLEQYF TGTACCAGCAGCCCATTACTAGCGGGCGAAAGCCTCGAGCAGTACTTC TRBJ2-7 TRBV7-8 TRBD2 -
CAWNIGRGGWETQYF TGTGCCTGGAATATCGGGAGGGGTGGGTGGGAGACCCAGTACTTC TRBJ2-5 TRBV30 TRBD2 -
CASSLSGLREEAQYF TGTGCCAGCAGTTTATCGGGACTACGAGAAGAGGCCCAATACTTC TRBJ2-5 TRBV28 TRBD2 -